The rows below give T cell receptor beta chains drawn from one sample of a study of CD8+ T cells in alopecia areata. Data came from immunoSEQ multiplex PCR; TCRdb stores just in-frame clones and leaves some out. The table shows about 200,000 clones, with approximately 60% occurring only once. Input material: CD8+ T cells sorted from blood. These receptors originate from a human donor in good health. Each CDR3 is given with its conserved first and last residue. Each record gives: clone size, V gene, D gene, J gene, CDR3 DNA, CDR3 protein. D genes are given only for firm matches. Expanded clones get a size class; other rows say once, few or many, or leave the size out.

clone_size: few
v_call: TRBV27
d_call: -
j_call: TRBJ2-7
cdr3_nt: TGTGCCAGCAGTTTATCGGGACCCTACGAGCAGTACTTC
cdr3_aa: CASSLSGPYEQYF

clone_size: few
v_call: TRBV21-1
d_call: -
j_call: TRBJ1-5
cdr3_nt: TGTGCCAGCAGCAAAGCGCAGGGACGCCCGGCGAATCAGCCCCAGCATTTT
cdr3_aa: CASSKAQGRPANQPQHF

clone_size: -
v_call: TRBV29-1
d_call: -
j_call: TRBJ2-5
cdr3_nt: TGCAGCGTTAATTACGTGGCGTGGGTGGAGACCCAGTACTTC
cdr3_aa: CSVNYVAWVETQYF

clone_size: once
v_call: TRBV27
d_call: TRBD1
j_call: TRBJ1-1
cdr3_nt: TGTGCCAGCAGTTACGGGACAGGGAGCACTGAAGCTTTCTTT
cdr3_aa: CASSYGTGSTEAFF

clone_size: few
v_call: TRBV4-1
d_call: TRBD2
j_call: TRBJ2-7
cdr3_nt: TGCGCCAGCAGCCCGGGACTAGCGGGGGGCCGCTCCTACGAGCAGTACTTC
cdr3_aa: CASSPGLAGGRSYEQYF

clone_size: -
v_call: TRBV4-1
d_call: -
j_call: TRBJ1-5
cdr3_nt: TGCGCCAGCAGCCCGGGGGTTGTCAATCAGCCCCAGCATTTT
cdr3_aa: CASSPGVVNQPQHF

clone_size: once
v_call: TRBV27
d_call: TRBD2
j_call: TRBJ2-7
cdr3_nt: TGTGCCAGCAGTTTGAGCGGGAGCTCCTACGAGCAGTACTTC
cdr3_aa: CASSLSGSSYEQYF

clone_size: once
v_call: TRBV27
d_call: -
j_call: TRBJ2-7
cdr3_nt: TGTGCCAGCAGTTTTGTGGGGTACGAGCAGTACTTC
cdr3_aa: CASSFVGYEQYF

clone_size: few
v_call: TRBV25-1
d_call: -
j_call: TRBJ2-3
cdr3_nt: TGTGCCAGCAGTGGGTGGGGGGCCCCAGATACGCAGTATTTT
cdr3_aa: CASSGWGAPDTQYF

clone_size: -
v_call: TRBV29-1
d_call: -
j_call: TRBJ2-5
cdr3_nt: TGCAGCGTTCCTGTCGCGGTGGGGACCCAGTACTTC
cdr3_aa: CSVPVAVGTQYF

clone_size: -
v_call: TRBV19
d_call: -
j_call: TRBJ1-1
cdr3_nt: TGTGCCAGTAGTATTGGCAGGGAGAACACTGAAGCTTTCTTT
cdr3_aa: CASSIGRENTEAFF

clone_size: -
v_call: TRBV29-1
d_call: TRBD2
j_call: TRBJ2-1
cdr3_nt: TGCAGCGTTGATGATTTAGCGGGGTCGTCCTACAATGAGCAGTTCTTC
cdr3_aa: CSVDDLAGSSYNEQFF

clone_size: -
v_call: TRBV29-1
d_call: -
j_call: TRBJ1-2
cdr3_nt: TGCAGCGTTGAAGATAGGTACGGCTACACCTTC
cdr3_aa: CSVEDRYGYTF

clone_size: once
v_call: TRBV4-2
d_call: TRBD1
j_call: TRBJ2-3
cdr3_nt: TGTGCCAGCAGCCAAGCCATGGGACAGGGTAGCACAGATACGCAGTATTTT
cdr3_aa: CASSQAMGQGSTDTQYF

clone_size: medium-sized
v_call: TRBV9
d_call: TRBD1
j_call: TRBJ1-1
cdr3_nt: TGTGCCAGCAGCGTCGGGACAGGGTCGAACACTGAAGCTTTCTTT
cdr3_aa: CASSVGTGSNTEAFF

clone_size: -
v_call: TRBV7-6
d_call: -
j_call: TRBJ1-1
cdr3_nt: TGTGCCACAACGCCACTCGGGCTGGGGACTGAAGCTTTCTTT
cdr3_aa: CATTPLGLGTEAFF

clone_size: -
v_call: TRBV27
d_call: -
j_call: TRBJ2-7
cdr3_nt: TGTGCCAGCAGTTGGGCCACCGACATTCTCTACGAGCAGTACTTC
cdr3_aa: CASSWATDILYEQYF

clone_size: -
v_call: TRBV4-2
d_call: TRBD2
j_call: TRBJ2-5
cdr3_nt: TGTGCCAGCAGCCAAGACCGGGACTATCAAGAGACCCAGTACTTC
cdr3_aa: CASSQDRDYQETQYF

clone_size: -
v_call: TRBV29-1
d_call: TRBD2
j_call: TRBJ2-3
cdr3_nt: TGCAGCGTTGAACTGACTAGCGGGGGTCCAGATACGCAGTATTTT
cdr3_aa: CSVELTSGGPDTQYF

clone_size: -
v_call: TRBV30
d_call: TRBD2
j_call: TRBJ2-7
cdr3_nt: TGTGCCTGGAGCGGGGGGTTTGGGTCCTCCTACGAGCAGTACTTC
cdr3_aa: CAWSGGFGSSYEQYF

clone_size: few
v_call: TRBV11-2
d_call: TRBD1
j_call: TRBJ2-7
cdr3_nt: TGTGCCAGCAGCTCGGGGACAGGGGGCCCCCTTTCCTACGAGCAGTACTTC
cdr3_aa: CASSSGTGGPLSYEQYF

clone_size: -
v_call: TRBV19
d_call: -
j_call: TRBJ2-7
cdr3_nt: TGTGCCAGTAGTCTCCGGGTTTGGTACGAGCAGTACTTC
cdr3_aa: CASSLRVWYEQYF

clone_size: few
v_call: TRBV9
d_call: TRBD1
j_call: TRBJ1-4
cdr3_nt: TGTGCCAGCAGCGAGGGGGACAGGATTAATGAAAAACTGTTTTTT
cdr3_aa: CASSEGDRINEKLFF

clone_size: -
v_call: TRBV5-1
d_call: -
j_call: TRBJ2-2
cdr3_nt: TGCGCCAGCAGCCCATATATAAAAAACACCGGGGAGCTGTTTTTT
cdr3_aa: CASSPYIKNTGELFF

clone_size: -
v_call: TRBV9
d_call: TRBD1
j_call: TRBJ1-2
cdr3_nt: TGTGCCAGCAGCCCCTGGGACAGGGACTATGGCTACACCTTC
cdr3_aa: CASSPWDRDYGYTF

clone_size: once
v_call: TRBV6-5
d_call: -
j_call: TRBJ1-2
cdr3_nt: TGTGCCAGCAGTTCAGGCAACTATGGCTACACCTTC
cdr3_aa: CASSSGNYGYTF

clone_size: many
v_call: TRBV7-9
d_call: TRBD1
j_call: TRBJ1-2
cdr3_nt: TGTGCCAGCAGCACCCGGGACAGCGAACCTAACTATGGCTACACCTTC
cdr3_aa: CASSTRDSEPNYGYTF

clone_size: few
v_call: TRBV9
d_call: TRBD1
j_call: TRBJ1-2
cdr3_nt: TGTGCCAGCAGCGAACGAACAGGGGCCAACTATGGCTACACCTTC
cdr3_aa: CASSERTGANYGYTF

clone_size: once
v_call: TRBV29-1
d_call: -
j_call: TRBJ2-3
cdr3_nt: TGCAGCGTCGACCTCGGGGCCCAGCTTAGCACAGATACGCAGTATTTT
cdr3_aa: CSVDLGAQLSTDTQYF

clone_size: -
v_call: TRBV5-1
d_call: TRBD1
j_call: TRBJ1-1
cdr3_nt: TGCGCCAGCAGCTTGACAGGGGTTAACACTGAAGCTTTCTTT
cdr3_aa: CASSLTGVNTEAFF

clone_size: few
v_call: TRBV19
d_call: -
j_call: TRBJ1-5
cdr3_nt: TGTGCCAGTACCCCAGACGGAGGGGTCAATCAGCCCCAGCATTTT
cdr3_aa: CASTPDGGVNQPQHF

clone_size: -
v_call: TRBV4-1
d_call: TRBD2
j_call: TRBJ2-5
cdr3_nt: TGCGCCAGCAGCCAGGAGCGAGCGGGGGGCCACGAGACCCAGTACTTC
cdr3_aa: CASSQERAGGHETQYF

clone_size: -
v_call: TRBV18
d_call: TRBD1
j_call: TRBJ1-2
cdr3_nt: TGTGCCAGCTCATCTCCCGACAGGGGGGTCTATGGCTACACCTTC
cdr3_aa: CASSSPDRGVYGYTF

clone_size: few
v_call: TRBV27
d_call: TRBD1
j_call: TRBJ2-7
cdr3_nt: TGTGCCAGCAGTTCACCGGGACAGCAGGCCTACGAGCAGTACTTC
cdr3_aa: CASSSPGQQAYEQYF

clone_size: few
v_call: TRBV7-6
d_call: -
j_call: TRBJ2-7
cdr3_nt: TGTGCCAGCAGCACCGCACAGGGTTTAGAGTACGAGCAGTACTTC
cdr3_aa: CASSTAQGLEYEQYF

clone_size: once
v_call: TRBV27
d_call: -
j_call: TRBJ1-2
cdr3_nt: TGTGCCAGCAGTCCCACCCGCCAGGAGCAGACTAACTATGGCTACACCTTC
cdr3_aa: CASSPTRQEQTNYGYTF

clone_size: few
v_call: TRBV6-5
d_call: -
j_call: TRBJ1-3
cdr3_nt: TGTGCCAGCAGTTCCTGGGGCTCTGGAAACACCATATATTTT
cdr3_aa: CASSSWGSGNTIYF

clone_size: once
v_call: TRBV29-1
d_call: -
j_call: TRBJ2-7
cdr3_nt: TGCAGCGTTGGCGGTGGGGGATCCGAGCAGTACTTC
cdr3_aa: CSVGGGGSEQYF

clone_size: once
v_call: TRBV7-9
d_call: -
j_call: TRBJ2-3
cdr3_nt: TGTGCCAGCAGCGATAGGGGGTGGAGCACAGATACGCAGTATTTT
cdr3_aa: CASSDRGWSTDTQYF

clone_size: -
v_call: TRBV4-1
d_call: -
j_call: TRBJ2-1
cdr3_nt: TGCGCCAGCAGCCAAGATCAATCCGCTGGTGAGCAGTTCTTC
cdr3_aa: CASSQDQSAGEQFF

clone_size: -
v_call: TRBV27
d_call: -
j_call: TRBJ1-5
cdr3_nt: TGTGCCAGCAGTTTGCGGGGGCTTGACAATCAGCCCCAGCATTTT
cdr3_aa: CASSLRGLDNQPQHF